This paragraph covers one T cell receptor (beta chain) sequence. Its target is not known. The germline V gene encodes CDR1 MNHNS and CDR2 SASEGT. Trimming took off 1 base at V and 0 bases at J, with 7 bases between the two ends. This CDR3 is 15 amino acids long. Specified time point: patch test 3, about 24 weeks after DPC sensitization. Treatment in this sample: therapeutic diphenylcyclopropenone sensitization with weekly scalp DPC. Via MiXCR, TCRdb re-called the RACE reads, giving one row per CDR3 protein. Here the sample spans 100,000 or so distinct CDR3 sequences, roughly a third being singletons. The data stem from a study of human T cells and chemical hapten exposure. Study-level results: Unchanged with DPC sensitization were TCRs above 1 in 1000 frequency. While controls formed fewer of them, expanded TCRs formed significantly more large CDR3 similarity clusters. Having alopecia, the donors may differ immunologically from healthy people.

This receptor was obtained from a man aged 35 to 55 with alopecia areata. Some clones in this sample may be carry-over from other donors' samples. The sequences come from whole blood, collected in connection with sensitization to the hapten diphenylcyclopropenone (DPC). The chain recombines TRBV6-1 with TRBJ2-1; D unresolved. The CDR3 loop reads CASSEVLSSYNEQFF. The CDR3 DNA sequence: TGTGCCAGCAGTGAAGTACTAAGCTCCTACAATGAGCAGTTCTTC.